A single sample gave rise to the 4 T cell receptor beta chains below, sequenced in a study of cytomegalovirus exposure and HLA in healthy donors. Method: immunoSEQ multiplex PCR; TCRdb's copy keeps in-frame clones and lacks some. The sample lists approximately 150,000 clones, 86% seen once, with approximately 2.6% in the top ten. The sample consisted of PBMCs. These receptors originate from a man between 18 and 29 years old in good health and CMV-seropositive.

This clone was seen a few times. The chain joins TRBV10-1 to TRBJ2-7; D possibly corresponds to TRBD1 (5 bases). The CDR3 covers 14 residues. Per the germline V gene, CDR1 is WNHNN and CDR2 is SYGVQD (reference sequence). Between the trimmed V and J ends, which lost 1 base and 5 bases, there was a span of 12 bases. The CDR3: CASSELGRANEQYF. The CDR3 DNA is TGCGCCAGCAGTGAGTTAGGCAGGGCAAACGAGCAGTACTTC.

The rearrangement uses TRBV7-3 and TRBJ2-7; D is possibly TRBD1 (6 bases). Germline V gene sequence: CDR1 SGHTA, CDR2 FQGTGA. Trimming removed 2 bases from V and 1 base from J, with 12 bases in between. This CDR3 has 15 residues. The CDR3 here is CASSLGPGQSYEQYF. As DNA, the CDR3 is TGTGCCAGCAGCTTAGGACCGGGACAATCCTACGAGCAGTACTTC.

This clone was counted a single time. V is TRBV5-4 and J is TRBJ2-2; tentatively, D is TRBD1 (5 bases). The CDR3 contains 14 residues. V was cut by 3 bases and J by 0 bases, with 6 bases left in between. Germline V gene data show CDR1 as SGHNT and CDR2 as YYREEE (reference sequence). CDR3 nucleotide sequence: TGTGCCAGCAGCTCAGGGACGAACACCGGGGAGCTGTTTTTT. Translation gives CASSSGTNTGELFF. Using reference TRBV5-4 and TRBJ2-2 for the parts outside the CDR3, the full variable domain is ETGVTQSPTHLIKTRGQQVTLRCSSQSGHNTVSWYQQALGQGPQFIFQYYREEENGRGNFPPRFSGLQFPNYSSELNVNALELDDSALYLCASSSGTNTGELFFGEGSRLTVL.

The chain employs TRBV28 and TRBJ2-7, with D possibly TRBD2 on 6 matching bases. CDR1 is MDHEN, CDR2 SYDVKM, per germline. The length of the CDR3 is 15 residues. V was shortened by 4 bases and J by 3 bases, with 16 bases between the two germline ends. The CDR3 loop is CASSSQGRGFYEQYF. CDR3 nucleotide sequence: TGTGCCAGCAGTTCCCAGGGACGGGGGTTCTACGAGCAGTACTTC.